This passage covers 4 T cell receptor beta chains from one sample sequenced in a study. TCRdb used MiXCR to reprocess the RT-PCR reads, holding one entry per CDR3 protein. The sample shows about 680,000 distinct CDR3 sequences, approximately 15% of them seen only once. The sample comprised memory CD4+ T cells from blood. Every receptor here comes from a female donor in good health, serving as a healthy control.

The CDR3 sequence: CASSFYMNTEAFF. The CDR3 DNA is TGTGCCAGCAGTTTTTATATGAACACTGAAGCTTTCTTT. V and J are TRBV12-3 or TRBV12-4 and TRBJ1-1; D gene uncertain. V lost 3 bases to trimming and J lost 0 bases, with 5 bases between them. The CDR3 runs to 13 residues.

This clonotype was counted many times. The rearrangement links TRBV5-1 to TRBJ2-1; D is uncertain. V lost 5 bases to trimming and J lost 1 base, with 10 bases between them. Germline V gene data show CDR1 as SGHRS and CDR2 as YFSETQ. The CDR3 runs 14 residues. Here the CDR3 DNA reads TGCGCCAGCAGTAGTAGGCTGTCCTACAATGAGCAGTTCTTC. Its protein product is CASSSRLSYNEQFF.

This clonotype was detected ten times or more. The chain is built from TRBV6-6 and TRBJ1-2, with D possibly TRBD1 on 5 matching bases. V gave up 2 bases and J gave up 8 bases, with 12 bases separating them. This CDR3 is 13 amino acids long. CDR1 MNHNY and CDR2 SVGAGI come from the germline V gene (reference sequence). CDR3 sequence (DNA): TGTGCCAGCAGTTACGGAAGCGGGGGGGGCTACACCTTC. It specifies CASSYGSGGGYTF.

Here the CDR3 DNA reads TGCAGTGCTAGGCAGTTGCGGGCTAGCGGGAGGGCCTACGAGCAGTACTTC. Protein product: CSARQLRASGRAYEQYF. The J gene is TRBJ2-7, the V gene TRBV20-1; 12 positions match TRBD2. The CDR3 length is 17 residues. Germline V gene data show CDR1 as DFQATT and CDR2 as SNEGSKA (reference sequence). Losses at the gene ends were 3 bases for V and 2 bases for J; bases not matched to a gene: 11.